Below, 9 T cell receptor beta chains from the same sample are listed, as sequenced in a study of blood T cell repertoires in COVID-19. Method: immunoSEQ multiplex PCR; TCRdb's copy keeps in-frame clones and lacks some. Among around 190,000 clones listed, roughly 83% were seen once. Sample: PBMCs or T cells enriched from blood (not recorded which). All receptors come from a woman aged 30 to 39 who had recovered from COVID-19.

The rearrangement uses TRBV27 and TRBJ1-5, with 9 bases lining up with TRBD1. CDR1 and CDR2 (germline): MNHEY, SMNVEV (reference sequence). V lost 5 bases, J lost 3 bases, and 5 bases stayed unmatched. The CDR3 sequence is 15 residues long. CDR3 in amino acids: CASSPGQGHNQPQHF. The DNA of the CDR3 is TGTGCCAGCAGTCCGGGACAGGGCCACAATCAGCCCCAGCATTTT.

This clone came up once. The chain links TRBV5-1 to TRBJ2-7, with a tentative D call TRBD1 (6 bases). The length of the CDR3 is 12 residues. The germline V gene encodes CDR1 SGHRS and CDR2 YFSETQ. Trimming took off 1 base at V and 6 bases at J, with 8 bases between the two ends. The DNA for the CDR3 is TGCGCCAGCAGCTTGTTACAGGGCGAGCAGTACTTC. Its protein product is CASSLLQGEQYF.

The J gene is TRBJ2-7, the V gene TRBV13, with 7 bases matching TRBD1. Unmatched junction bases numbered 18, after V lost 0 bases and J lost 7 bases. The CDR3 has 18 amino acids. CDR1 and CDR2 from the germline V gene are PRHDT and FYEKMQ (reference sequence). CDR3 amino acids: CASSLGLGNEDRVKEQYF. The CDR3 DNA reads TGTGCCAGCAGCTTAGGATTAGGGAACGAAGACAGGGTGAAAGAGCAGTACTTC.

CDR3 loop: CASSMDLNYEQYV. DNA for the CDR3: TGTGCCAGTAGTATGGACTTGAACTACGAGCAGTACGTC. The V and J genes are TRBV19 and TRBJ2-7; D possibly corresponds to TRBD2 (5 bases). There are 13 residues in the CDR3. Per the germline V gene, CDR1 is LNHDA and CDR2 is SQIVND (reference sequence). Trimming stripped 3 bases from V and 3 bases from J, with 9 bases between.

The V and J genes are TRBV29-1 and TRBJ2-3; 8 nucleotides line up with TRBD2. This CDR3 contains 14 residues. Germline CDR1 SQVTM, CDR2 ANQGSEA. V lost 6 bases and J lost 6; bases outside the gene matches: 11. DNA of the CDR3: TGCAGCGTCACCACTAGCGGCCTCACTGATACGCAGTATTTT. Its translation: CSVTTSGLTDTQYF.

V usage is TRBV18 and J usage is TRBJ1-2; 7 nucleotides agree with TRBD1. V was clipped by 3 bases and J by 3 bases; unmatched bases: 19. There are 19 residues in the CDR3. The germline V gene has CDR1 KGHSH and CDR2 LQKENI. The CDR3 bases are TGTGCCAGCTCACCCGTACCGGGGACAGAAGACCAGTCTCACTATGGCTACACCTTC. As protein: CASSPVPGTEDQSHYGYTF.

The chain joins TRBV28 to TRBJ1-5; 10 bases fit TRBD1. Germline trimming cut 4 bases from V and 4 bases from J; bases unmatched to any gene: 7. Germline loops: CDR1 MDHEN, CDR2 SYDVKM. The CDR3 totals 16 residues. CDR3 sequence reads: CASSYDRGLRNQPQHF. The CDR3 DNA reads TGTGCCAGCAGTTATGACAGGGGGCTAAGGAATCAGCCCCAGCATTTT.

This clone has a single count. CDR3: CASSYKATGGAFF. The DNA for the CDR3 is TGTGCCAGCAGTTACAAGGCGACAGGGGGAGCTTTCTTT. This rearrangement joins TRBV6-2 or TRBV6-3 to TRBJ1-1; 9 positions match TRBD1. The junction had 5 bases not matched to a gene; V was cut back by 2 bases and J by 10 bases. The CDR3 length is 13 residues. CDR1 is MNHEY and CDR2 is SVGEGT in the germline V gene.

The chain couples TRBV9 to TRBJ1-1; D uncertain. The CDR3 consists of 15 residues. Trimming removed 4 bases from V and 4 bases from J, with 17 bases in between. Per germline, CDR1 SGDLS and CDR2 YYNGEE. The CDR3 here is CASSPRAPAGTEAFF. The CDR3 DNA reads as TGTGCCAGCAGCCCTAGGGCCCCGGCGGGCACTGAAGCTTTCTTT.